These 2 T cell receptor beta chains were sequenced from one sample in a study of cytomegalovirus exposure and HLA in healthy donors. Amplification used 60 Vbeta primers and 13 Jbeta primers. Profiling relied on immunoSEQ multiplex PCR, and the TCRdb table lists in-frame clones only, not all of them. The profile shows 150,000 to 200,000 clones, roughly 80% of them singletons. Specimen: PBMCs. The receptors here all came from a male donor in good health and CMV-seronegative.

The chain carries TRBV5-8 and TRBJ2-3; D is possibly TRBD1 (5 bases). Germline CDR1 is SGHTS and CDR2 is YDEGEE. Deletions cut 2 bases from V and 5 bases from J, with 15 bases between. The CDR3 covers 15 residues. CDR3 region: CASSLRGATEDTQYF. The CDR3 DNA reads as TGTGCCAGCAGCTTACGTGGGGCGACCGAAGATACGCAGTATTTT.

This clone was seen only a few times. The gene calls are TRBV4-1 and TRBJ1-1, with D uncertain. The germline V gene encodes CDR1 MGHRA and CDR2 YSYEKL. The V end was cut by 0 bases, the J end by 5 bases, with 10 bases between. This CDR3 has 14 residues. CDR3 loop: CASSQDQASTEAFF. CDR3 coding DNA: TGCGCCAGCAGCCAAGATCAGGCGTCAACTGAAGCTTTCTTT.